The clone carrying this TCR beta chain was detected only a few times. The target antigen is unknown. The CDR3 runs to 14 residues. Per the germline V gene, CDR1 is MNHNS and CDR2 is SASEGT. V was clipped by 5 bases and J by 2 bases, with 12 bases between them. TCRdb used MiXCR to reprocess the 5' RACE reads, holding one entry per CDR3 protein. This table has some 600,000 distinct CDR3 sequences, 17% appearing once. The sample is drawn from a study of T cells after yellow fever vaccination. Study-wide results and limits: The secondary response was weaker but peaked faster, day 5 versus 15.

The chain carries TRBV6-1 and TRBJ1-2; D not certain. The material sequenced was PBMCs, taken 4 to 5 days after the first yellow fever vaccination. The source of this sequence is a man between 18 and 35 years old who received the YFV17D yellow fever vaccine. The chain's CDR3 is CASSPFQTNYGYTF. The CDR3 nucleotides read TGTGCCAGCAGTCCCTTCCAGACGAACTATGGCTACACCTTC.